This entry lists 9 T cell receptor beta chains sequenced from one sample in a study of blood T cell repertoires in COVID-19. Data came from immunoSEQ multiplex PCR; TCRdb stores just in-frame clones and leaves some out. The repertoire includes about 350,000 clones, roughly 84% of them detected once, and about 3% sits in the top ten. Sequencing was done on a sample of PBMCs or T cells enriched from blood (not recorded which). The receptor source for this set is a woman in her thirties who had recovered from COVID-19.

V gene TRBV7-9 combines with J gene TRBJ1-1, with 7 positions matching TRBD1. In germline, CDR1 is SEHNR, CDR2 FQNEAQ (reference sequence). The length of the CDR3 is 16 residues. After removal of 1 base from V and 1 base from J, the junction contained 6 bases not matched to a gene. CDR3 in amino acids: CASSLGGTGANTEAFF. The CDR3 DNA reads TGTGCCAGCAGCTTAGGGGGAACAGGGGCGAACACTGAAGCTTTCTTT. Combining the CDR3 with reference TRBV7-9 and TRBJ1-1 gives the whole variable domain DTGVSQNPRHKITKRGQNVTFRCDPISEHNRLYWYRQTLGQGPEFLTYFQNEAQLEKSRLLSDRFSAERPKGSFSTLEIQRTEQGDSAMYLCASSLGGTGANTEAFFGQGTRLTVV.

The V call is TRBV11-2, the J call TRBJ2-5; 7 bases align to TRBD2. Germline V CDR1 and CDR2: SGHAT, FQNNGV. CDR3 length equals 13 residues. The J segment lost 5 bases and the V segment lost 6 bases, leaving 6 bases of the junction unmatched. CDR3 protein: CASSGAGGETQYF. DNA of the CDR3: TGTGCCAGCAGTGGGGCCGGGGGGGAGACCCAGTACTTC.

The chain couples TRBV4-1 to TRBJ2-2; TRBD1 matches 8 bases. This CDR3 spans 16 amino acids. CDR1 MGHRA and CDR2 YSYEKL come from the germline V gene. V shed 3 bases and J 2 bases; nucleotides not matched to a gene: 5. The CDR3 nucleotides are TGCGCCAGCAGCCACTGGACAGGGCTAAACACCGGGGAGCTGTTTTTT. Protein: CASSHWTGLNTGELFF.

The chain combines TRBV5-1 with TRBJ1-4; D possibly corresponds to TRBD1 (5 bases). Per germline, CDR1 SGHRS and CDR2 YFSETQ. The CDR3 totals 15 residues. V dropped 3 bases and J dropped 2 bases, with 11 bases sitting between them. Written as DNA, the CDR3 is TGCGCCAGCAGCTCGCAGGGATGGACTAATGAAAAACTGTTTTTT. Translated: CASSSQGWTNEKLFF.

This clone is a singleton in its sample. The chain employs TRBV5-1 and TRBJ2-2; TRBD2 matches 9 bases. Per the germline V gene, CDR1 is SGHRS and CDR2 is YFSETQ. The CDR3 is made up of 15 amino acids. Losses at the gene ends were 4 bases for V and 6 bases for J; bases not matched to a gene: 7. The CDR3 DNA reads TGCGCCAGCAGCCTATCGGCGGGGGGGCCCGGGGAGCTGTTTTTT. It codes for CASSLSAGGPGELFF.

This chain uses TRBV6-1 with TRBJ1-1, with 8 nucleotides matching TRBD1. The CDR3 covers 13 residues. The germline CDR1 and CDR2 sequences are MNHNS and SASEGT. V gave up 11 bases and J gave up 1 base; unmatched junction bases: 6. The CDR3 reads CAGRTGWNTEAFF. As DNA, the CDR3 is TGTGCCGGTCGGACAGGGTGGAACACTGAAGCTTTCTTT.

V gene TRBV18 combines with J gene TRBJ2-2; 8 nucleotides match TRBD1. Germline V gene sequence: CDR1 KGHSH, CDR2 LQKENI. V dropped 0 bases and J dropped 4; count of bases not matched to a gene: 4. CDR3 length: 16 amino acids. CDR3 protein: CASSPPSQGGTGELFF. The CDR3 DNA reads as TGTGCCAGCTCACCACCTTCACAGGGGGGCACCGGGGAGCTGTTTTTT.

The chain combines TRBV12-3 or TRBV12-4 with TRBJ2-5, with D perhaps TRBD1 (5 bases). The CDR3 has 12 amino acids. Between the trimmed V and J ends, which lost 5 bases and 2 bases, there was a span of 6 bases. CDR3 protein: CASSRGQETQYF. The DNA of the CDR3 is TGTGCCAGCAGTAGGGGACAAGAGACCCAGTACTTC.

This rearrangement joins TRBV19 to TRBJ1-5, with 8 bases aligning to TRBD1. The germline gives CDR1 LNHDA, CDR2 SQIVND (reference sequence). Unmatched junction bases numbered 8, after V lost 5 bases and J lost 5 bases. The CDR3 runs to 15 residues. CDR3 bases: TGTGCCAGTAGTGAGACAGACAGGGGCGATCAGCCCCAGCATTTT. Amino acids: CASSETDRGDQPQHF.